Presented here are 19 T cell receptor beta chains from one specimen sequenced in a study of blood T cell repertoires in COVID-19. Measured with immunoSEQ multiplex PCR; TCRdb has only the in-frame clones, and not every one. There are 200,000 to 250,000 clones in the sample; around nine tenths occur only once, and about 2.9% lies in the top ten. The specimen sequenced was peripheral blood. Receptors originate from a man between 60 and 70 years old with acute or convalescent COVID-19.

This rearrangement joins TRBV29-1 to TRBJ2-5; 9 positions agree with TRBD2. The CDR3 sequence is 14 residues long. Germline-derived CDR1 and CDR2 are SQVTM and ANQGSEA. With V trimmed by 4 bases and J by 5 bases, 8 bases remained unmatched. CDR3 nucleotide sequence: TGCAGCGTTGGGCTAGCGGGGACGGGGGAGACCCAGTACTTC. It yields the protein CSVGLAGTGETQYF.

The V and J genes are TRBV28 and TRBJ2-5; perhaps TRBD2 as D (5 bases). V gave up 3 bases and J gave up 9 bases, with 8 bases separating them. The CDR3 is 11 residues long. Looked up from germline, CDR1 is MDHEN and CDR2 is SYDVKM. The CDR3 loop is CASSLAGAQYF. The CDR3 DNA is TGTGCCAGCAGTTTGGCCGGGGCCCAGTACTTC.

This clone was detected only a few times. The chain couples TRBV7-3 to TRBJ2-2; 10 nucleotides match TRBD2. The J segment lost 5 bases and the V segment lost 5 bases, leaving 8 bases of the junction unmatched. The CDR3 is made up of 16 amino acids. Germline CDR1 is SGHTA and CDR2 is FQGTGA. Here the CDR3 DNA reads TGTGCCAGCAGCCCGAAGGGACTAGCGAGTACCGGGGAGCTGTTTTTT. This sequence encodes CASSPKGLASTGELFF.

The J gene is TRBJ1-4, the V gene TRBV28; TRBD1 matches 10 bases. This CDR3 spans 13 amino acids. Germline V CDR1 and CDR2: MDHEN, SYDVKM. V was clipped by 6 bases and J by 8 bases; unmatched bases: 3. CDR3 residues: CASRDRGGEKLFF. The CDR3 nucleotides are TGTGCCAGCAGGGACAGGGGGGGCGAAAAACTGTTTTTT.

In this sample, this clone turned up once. V gene TRBV28 combines with J gene TRBJ2-5, with 7 bases aligning to TRBD2. Trimming took 5 bases from V and 9 from J; bases not matched to a gene: 15. Germline CDR1 MDHEN, CDR2 SYDVKM. The CDR3 totals 15 residues. This CDR3 is CASSRLASGGIAQYF. The CDR3 bases are TGTGCCAGCAGTAGGCTGGCTAGCGGTGGAATAGCCCAGTACTTC.

V is TRBV11-3 and J is TRBJ2-3; D may be TRBD2 (7 bases). Germline V gene sequence: CDR1 SGHNT, CDR2 YENEEA. The CDR3 consists of 17 residues. The V and J ends lost 5 bases and 6 bases respectively, with 24 bases between them. Written as DNA, the CDR3 is TGTGCCAGCAGCCCGGGGGCCAGCGGGGTGTTGGGGGATACGCAGTATTTT. Amino acid sequence: CASSPGASGVLGDTQYF.

V and J are TRBV29-1 and TRBJ2-5, with 8 bases aligning to TRBD2. The junction had 5 bases not matched to a gene; V was cut back by 6 bases and J by 2 bases. Germline V lookup: CDR1 SQVTM, CDR2 ANQGSEA. The CDR3 is 13 residues long. In DNA form, the CDR3 reads TGCAGCGTCGCTCAGCGGGGGCAAGAGACCCAGTACTTC. Its protein product is CSVAQRGQETQYF.

Concerning this clone: Other DNA sequences in this sample translate to the same CDR3. This sequence joins TRBV7-7 and TRBJ2-7, with 11 bases matching TRBD2. The CDR3 is 15 amino acids. J lost 4 bases, V lost 5 bases, and 7 bases had no gene match. Looked up from germline, CDR1 is SSHAT and CDR2 is FNYEAQ (reference sequence). The CDR3 DNA reads TGTGCCAGCAGCCCGCTAGCGGGGGGTTCTTACGAGCAGTACTTC. Its translation is CASSPLAGGSYEQYF.

The J gene is TRBJ1-4, the V gene TRBV23-1; D is unresolved. TRBV23-1 is treated as an ORF (open reading frame) with a function not yet certain. V was shortened by 4 bases and J by 8 bases, with 5 bases between the two germline ends. This CDR3 has 11 residues. The CDR3 DNA follows: TGCGCCAGCAGTCCCCGGGAAAAACTGTTTTTT. Translated: CASSPREKLFF.

The chain recombines TRBV6-5 with TRBJ2-2; the D gene is possibly TRBD2 (6 bases). This CDR3 region has 13 residues. Per the germline V gene, CDR1 is MNHEY and CDR2 is SVGAGI. CDR3 sequence: CAVEQAGTGELFF. In DNA form, the CDR3 reads TGTGCGGTGGAGCAGGCGGGGACCGGGGAGCTGTTTTTT.

The chain is built from TRBV4-1 and TRBJ2-1; 14 nucleotides align to TRBD2. Germline lookup yields CDR1 MGHRA and CDR2 YSYEKL. The CDR3 contains 16 residues. J lost 9 bases, V lost 3 bases, and 7 bases had no gene match. The CDR3 protein is CASSQTTSGGAAEQFF. The CDR3 DNA reads TGCGCCAGCAGCCAGACGACTAGCGGGGGGGCCGCTGAGCAGTTCTTC.

V gene TRBV10-3 combines with J gene TRBJ2-1, with D perhaps matching TRBD2 (7 bases). Germline loops: CDR1 ENHRY, CDR2 SYGVKD. Trimming removed 9 bases at V and 2 bases at J, with 11 bases between. The CDR3 contains 13 residues. The CDR3 DNA follows: TGTGCCATAGGGGGGGGTGCCTACAATGAGCAGTTCTTC. Protein: CAIGGGAYNEQFF.

A single count supports this clone. This chain joins TRBV5-8 and TRBJ2-2, with 8 bases identical to TRBD1. V lost 4 bases, J lost 5 bases, and 7 bases stayed unmatched. The CDR3 has 15 amino acids. CDR1 and CDR2 (germline): SGHTS, YDEGEE. CDR3 coding DNA: TGTGCCAGCAGCACTGGACAGGGAAGGACCGGGGAGCTGTTTTTT. Translating gives CASSTGQGRTGELFF.

The chain couples TRBV28 to TRBJ1-4; D not certain. V was cut by 11 bases and J by 7 bases, with 11 bases left in between. Germline V gene lookup returns CDR1 MDHEN and CDR2 SYDVKM. The CDR3 covers 11 residues. CDR3 DNA: TGTGCCGGCGGACTTGGTGAAAAACTGTTTTTT. The encoded protein is CAGGLGEKLFF.

V is TRBV5-1 and J is TRBJ2-7, with D tentatively TRBD1 (6 bases). The CDR3 covers 15 residues. CDR1 is SGHRS and CDR2 is YFSETQ in the germline V gene. Between the trimmed V and J ends, which lost 0 bases and 5 bases, there was a span of 15 bases. CDR3 nucleotides: TGCGCCAGCAGCTTGGGGGGGCCTGGCGGCGACGAGCAGTACTTC. It translates to CASSLGGPGGDEQYF.

V usage is TRBV5-1 and J usage is TRBJ1-6; D gene uncertain. This CDR3 region has 14 residues. CDR1 and CDR2 (germline): SGHRS, YFSETQ. V dropped 4 bases and J dropped 7 bases, with 12 bases sitting between them. The CDR3 nucleotides are TGCGCCAGCAGCCCAGCGGGAATCAATTCACCCCTCCACTTT. This gives the protein CASSPAGINSPLHF.

The CDR3: CASGLAWGQDEQFF. The CDR3 nucleotides are TGTGCTAGTGGTTTGGCGTGGGGGCAGGATGAGCAGTTCTTC. This sequence joins TRBV12-5 and TRBJ2-1; possible D gene TRBD1, 6 bases. V dropped 1 base and J dropped 8 bases, with 12 bases sitting between them. The CDR3 contains 14 residues. Germline V CDR1 and CDR2: LGHNT, FRNRAP.

The chain links TRBV7-7 to TRBJ2-2; tentative D call: TRBD1 (7 bases). Germline CDR1 SSHAT, CDR2 FNYEAQ (reference sequence). The CDR3 spans 14 residues. Deletions cut 5 bases from V and 8 bases from J, with 15 bases between. CDR3 in amino acids: CASSPAGTDGELFF. Written as DNA, the CDR3 is TGTGCCAGCAGCCCTGCGGGGACAGATGGGGAGCTGTTTTTT.

The rearrangement joins TRBV10-2 to TRBJ2-5; the D gene is possibly TRBD2 (6 bases). CDR1 and CDR2 (germline): WSHSY, SAAADI. This CDR3 contains 12 residues. The ends were cut back, 8 bases at V and 5 bases at J, with 12 bases in the middle. The CDR3 DNA sequence: TGCGCCAGCGCAACAGGAGGGGAGACCCAGTACTTC. Protein sequence: CASATGGETQYF.